Here is one T cell receptor (beta chain) with its context. No antigen is known for it. This record belongs to a study of cytomegalovirus exposure and HLA in healthy donors. About the research overall: Earlier sequencing of 150 million to 200 million T cells yielded roughly 100 million unique TCR beta sequences. Study-wide results and caveats: It was only CMV serostatus that was available as immune exposure information. A later analysis showed HLA-associated TCR beta chains outstripping equally common others in clonal expansion.

At sampling all donors were nominally healthy, likely with unrecorded immune exposures. Both 60 Vbeta primers and 13 Jbeta primers went into the PCR. Method: immunoSEQ multiplex PCR; TCRdb's copy keeps in-frame clones and lacks some. This sample has roughly 180,000 clones, with 80% to 90% found just once. This CDR3 has 15 residues. Trimming pared 1 base from V and 0 bases from J, leaving 8 bases between. The germline CDR1 and CDR2 sequences are SGDLS and YYNGEE. The rearrangement joins TRBV9 to TRBJ1-3, with unresolved D. The sequence derives from a girl under 10 years old in good health and CMV-seropositive. What was sequenced was PBMCs. This chain's CDR3 is CASSVTPSSGNTIYF. CDR3 sequence (DNA): TGTGCCAGCAGCGTAACCCCGAGCTCTGGAAACACCATATATTTT.